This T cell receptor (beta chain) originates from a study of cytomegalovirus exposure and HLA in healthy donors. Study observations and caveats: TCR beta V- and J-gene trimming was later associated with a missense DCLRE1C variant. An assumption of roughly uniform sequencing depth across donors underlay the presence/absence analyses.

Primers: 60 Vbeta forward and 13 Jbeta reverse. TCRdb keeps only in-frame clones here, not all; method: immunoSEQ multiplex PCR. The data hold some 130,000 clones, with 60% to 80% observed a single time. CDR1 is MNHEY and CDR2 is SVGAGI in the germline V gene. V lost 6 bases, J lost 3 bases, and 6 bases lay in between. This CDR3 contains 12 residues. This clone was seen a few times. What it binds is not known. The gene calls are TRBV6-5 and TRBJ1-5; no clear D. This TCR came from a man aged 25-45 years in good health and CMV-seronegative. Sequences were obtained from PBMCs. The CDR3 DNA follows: TGTGCCAGCAGCAGGCCCAATCAGCCCCAGCATTTT. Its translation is CASSRPNQPQHF.